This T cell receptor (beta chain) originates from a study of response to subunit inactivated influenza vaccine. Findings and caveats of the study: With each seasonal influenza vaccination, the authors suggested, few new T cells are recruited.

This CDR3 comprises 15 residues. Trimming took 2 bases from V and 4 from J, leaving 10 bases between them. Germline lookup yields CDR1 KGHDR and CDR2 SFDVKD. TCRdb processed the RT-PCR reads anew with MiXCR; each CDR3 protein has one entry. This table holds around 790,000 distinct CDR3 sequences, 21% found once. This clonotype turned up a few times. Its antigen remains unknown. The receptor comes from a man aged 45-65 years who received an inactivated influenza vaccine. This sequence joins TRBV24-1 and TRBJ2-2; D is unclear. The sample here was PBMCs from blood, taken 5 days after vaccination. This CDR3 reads CATSDSRVTTGELFF. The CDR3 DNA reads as TGTGCCACCAGTGATTCTAGGGTCACCACCGGGGAGCTGTTTTTT.